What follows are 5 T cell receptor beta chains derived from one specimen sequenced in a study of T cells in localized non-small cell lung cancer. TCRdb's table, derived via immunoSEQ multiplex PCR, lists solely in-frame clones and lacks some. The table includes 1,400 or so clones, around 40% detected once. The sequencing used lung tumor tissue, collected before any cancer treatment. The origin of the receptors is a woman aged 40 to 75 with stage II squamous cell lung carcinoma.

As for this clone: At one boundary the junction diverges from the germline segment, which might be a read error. CDR3 bases: TGCAGCATAAGACCGGGACTCTCCTACAATGAGCAATTCTTC. This gives the protein CSIRPGLSYNEQFF. The chain has TRBV29-1 and TRBJ2-1; a possible D gene is TRBD2 (6 bases). CDR1 SQVTM and CDR2 ANQGSEA come from the germline V gene. The CDR3 covers 14 residues.

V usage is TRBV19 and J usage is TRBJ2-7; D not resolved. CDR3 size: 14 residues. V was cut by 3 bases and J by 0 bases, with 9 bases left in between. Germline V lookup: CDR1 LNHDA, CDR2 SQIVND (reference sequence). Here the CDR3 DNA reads TGTGCCAGTAGTATTAACAGATACTCCTACGAGCAGTACTTC. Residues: CASSINRYSYEQYF.

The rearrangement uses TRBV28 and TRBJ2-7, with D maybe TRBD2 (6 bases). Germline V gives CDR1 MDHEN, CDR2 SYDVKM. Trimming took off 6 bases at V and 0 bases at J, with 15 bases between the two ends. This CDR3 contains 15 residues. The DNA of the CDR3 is TGTGCCAGCAGACCAACAGCGGGCAGCTCCTACGAGCAGTACTTC. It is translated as CASRPTAGSSYEQYF.

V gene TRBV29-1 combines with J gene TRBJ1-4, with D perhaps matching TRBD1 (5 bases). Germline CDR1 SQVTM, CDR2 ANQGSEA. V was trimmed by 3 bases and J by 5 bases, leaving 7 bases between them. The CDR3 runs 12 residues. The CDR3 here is CSVDWGNEKLFF. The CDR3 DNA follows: TGCAGCGTTGATTGGGGGAATGAAAAACTGTTTTTT.

The CDR3 sequence is CASSSTGLAGRQFF. The CDR3 coding sequence is TGTGCCAGCAGCTCCACCGGACTAGCGGGAAGGCAGTTCTTC. J is TRBJ2-1 and V is TRBV11-3; 12 bases line up with TRBD2. The CDR3 runs 14 residues. The J segment lost 12 bases and the V segment lost 4 bases, leaving 7 bases of the junction unmatched. Germline V CDR1 and CDR2: SGHNT, YENEEA.